The rows below give T cell receptor beta chains drawn from one sample of a study of tumor and adjacent non-tumor tissue in lung cancer. MiXCR, run by TCRdb on the multiplex PCR reads, gives a single entry per CDR3 protein. The data show roughly 75,000 distinct CDR3 sequences, 60% to 80% seen once. The sequencing sample was made of lung tumor tissue. The origin of the receptors is a woman aged 45-59 years with non-small cell lung cancer. CDR3s include the opening cysteine and the closing phenylalanine or tryptophan. Fields, in order: D gene, V gene, clone size, J gene, CDR3 DNA, CDR3 protein. D genes are given only for firm matches. A row's size may be missing; if present it is once, few, many or a size class.

D gene: NA; V gene: TRBV29-1; clone size: NA; J gene: TRBJ1-1; CDR3 DNA: TGCAGCGTCGCATACAGGCTGATCACCGAAGCTTTCTTT; CDR3 protein: CSVAYRLITEAFF
D gene: NA; V gene: TRBV29-1; clone size: NA; J gene: TRBJ2-2; CDR3 DNA: TGCAGCATCCCCTTGGGCCACCTAACAGGGGAGCTGTTTTTT; CDR3 protein: CSIPLGHLTGELFF
D gene: TRBD2; V gene: TRBV6-1; clone size: NA; J gene: TRBJ2-5; CDR3 DNA: TGTGCCAGCAGTTTTTCCGGGAGGAGAAGAGAGACACAGTACTTC; CDR3 protein: CASSFSGRRRETQYF
D gene: NA; V gene: TRBV4-1; clone size: NA; J gene: TRBJ1-5; CDR3 DNA: TGCGCCACCAGCCAAGAGGGGCAGGGCAATCAGCCCCAACATTTT; CDR3 protein: CATSQEGQGNQPQHF
D gene: TRBD1; V gene: TRBV28; clone size: many; J gene: TRBJ1-3; CDR3 DNA: TGTGCCAGCAGTTACAGGGGGCGGGTAAACACCATATATTTT; CDR3 protein: CASSYRGRVNTIYF
D gene: NA; V gene: TRBV10-2; clone size: NA; J gene: TRBJ1-5; CDR3 DNA: TGCGCCAGAAGTGGGGCTGGTGCGCAGCAGCCCCAGCAATTT; CDR3 protein: CARSGAGAQQPQQF
D gene: NA; V gene: TRBV11-2; clone size: NA; J gene: TRBJ2-1; CDR3 DNA: TGTGCCAGCAGCAAGACTGGCAGTGAACAGTTCTTC; CDR3 protein: CASSKTGSEQFF
D gene: NA; V gene: TRBV12-3/TRBV12-4; clone size: medium-sized; J gene: TRBJ2-5; CDR3 DNA: TGTGCCAGCAGCACGGGAATCGGAGAGACCCAGTACTTC; CDR3 protein: CASSTGIGETQYF
D gene: NA; V gene: TRBV10-1; clone size: NA; J gene: TRBJ2-4; CDR3 DNA: TGCGCCAGCAGTGAGCCCGTGGGTAACATTCAGTACTTC; CDR3 protein: CASSEPVGNIQYF
D gene: TRBD1; V gene: TRBV11-2; clone size: once; J gene: TRBJ2-7; CDR3 DNA: TGTGTCAGCAGCCAGGGACAGGGAGAGTTCTCCTATGAGCAGTACTTT; CDR3 protein: CVSSQGQGEFSYEQYF
D gene: NA; V gene: TRBV12-3/TRBV12-4; clone size: NA; J gene: TRBJ2-4; CDR3 DNA: TGTGCCAGCAGTTTAGGAACGGTAGACGGTGTGCCAATTTACTTC; CDR3 protein: CASSLGTVDGVPIYF
D gene: NA; V gene: TRBV7-8; clone size: NA; J gene: TRBJ1-1; CDR3 DNA: TGTGCCAGCAGCTTACAGACCTCTACCACTGAAACTTTCTTT; CDR3 protein: CASSLQTSTTETFF
D gene: NA; V gene: TRBV7-8; clone size: many; J gene: TRBJ2-3; CDR3 DNA: TGTGCCAGCAGCTTATCCGCTGATACGCAGTATTTT; CDR3 protein: CASSLSADTQYF
D gene: NA; V gene: TRBV5-1; clone size: NA; J gene: TRBJ2-6; CDR3 DNA: TGTGCCAGCAGGCGGGACGCCGACTCTGGGGCCAACGTCCTGACTTTC; CDR3 protein: CASRRDADSGANVLTF
D gene: TRBD2; V gene: TRBV11-1; clone size: NA; J gene: TRBJ2-1; CDR3 DNA: TGTGCCAGCAGCTCAGGACTAGCAGGAAGGTCGCAATTCTTC; CDR3 protein: CASSSGLAGRSQFF
D gene: NA; V gene: TRBV10-3; clone size: NA; J gene: TRBJ1-1; CDR3 DNA: TGTGCCATCAGTGAGTATGAGGGTAACGTCGCTTTCTTT; CDR3 protein: CAISEYEGNVAFF
D gene: TRBD2; V gene: TRBV6-1; clone size: many; J gene: TRBJ2-7; CDR3 DNA: TGTGCCAGCAGTGACGGCGGGACTACCCTCTACGAGCAGTACTTC; CDR3 protein: CASSDGGTTLYEQYF
D gene: NA; V gene: TRBV6-2/TRBV6-3; clone size: large; J gene: TRBJ2-4; CDR3 DNA: TGTGCCAGCGGGAGAAACATTCAGTACTTC; CDR3 protein: CASGRNIQYF
D gene: TRBD2; V gene: TRBV11-1; clone size: NA; J gene: TRBJ2-1; CDR3 DNA: TGTGCCAGCAGCTTATCTTGGCTAGCGGGAGGCAACAATGAGCAGTTCTTC; CDR3 protein: CASSLSWLAGGNNEQFF
D gene: NA; V gene: TRBV6-1; clone size: NA; J gene: TRBJ1-5; CDR3 DNA: TGTGACAGCAGAAACAGGGACAATCAGCCCCAGCATTTT; CDR3 protein: CDSRNRDNQPQHF
D gene: TRBD1; V gene: TRBV12-3/TRBV12-4; clone size: NA; J gene: TRBJ2-7; CDR3 DNA: TGTGCCGGCAGTTTGTCCGGGACAGATTACGAGCAGTACTTC; CDR3 protein: CAGSLSGTDYEQYF
D gene: TRBD2; V gene: TRBV11-2; clone size: NA; J gene: TRBJ2-7; CDR3 DNA: TGTGCCAGCAGCTCCCGGATTAGCGGGAGGGCATTGTGGGTGCAGTACTTC; CDR3 protein: CASSSRISGRALWVQYF
D gene: NA; V gene: TRBV10-1; clone size: NA; J gene: TRBJ2-7; CDR3 DNA: TGCGCCAGCAGTGACCTAGGGAAGGGATACGAGCAGTACTTC; CDR3 protein: CASSDLGKGYEQYF
D gene: NA; V gene: TRBV5-6; clone size: medium-sized; J gene: TRBJ2-1; CDR3 DNA: TGTGCCAGCAGCTTGGCTAGCAATGAGCAGTTCTTC; CDR3 protein: CASSLASNEQFF
D gene: NA; V gene: TRBV27; clone size: NA; J gene: TRBJ2-1; CDR3 DNA: TGTGCCAGCACCCACCGGGGTAGCGGCTACTACAATGAGCAGTTCTTC; CDR3 protein: CASTHRGSGYYNEQFF
D gene: TRBD2; V gene: TRBV10-1; clone size: NA; J gene: TRBJ2-1; CDR3 DNA: TGCGCCAGCACTGGATCCGGGACTAGCGGGAGTAATGAGCAGCTCTTC; CDR3 protein: CASTGSGTSGSNEQLF
D gene: TRBD2; V gene: TRBV20-1; clone size: NA; J gene: TRBJ2-7; CDR3 DNA: TGCAGTGCTAGCCTTGGCGGGAGAACCCCCTACGAGCAGTACTTC; CDR3 protein: CSASLGGRTPYEQYF
D gene: NA; V gene: TRBV4-1; clone size: NA; J gene: TRBJ2-1; CDR3 DNA: TGCGCTAGCAGGAGCATAGGTGAGCAGCTCTTC; CDR3 protein: CASRSIGEQLF
D gene: NA; V gene: TRBV6-2/TRBV6-3; clone size: NA; J gene: TRBJ2-7; CDR3 DNA: TGTGCCAACAGTTACCCGACCGGGACAGGGGAGCTAGCGGGATCCTACGAGCAGTACTTC; CDR3 protein: CANSYPTGTGELAGSYEQYF
D gene: NA; V gene: TRBV12-3/TRBV12-4; clone size: NA; J gene: TRBJ1-4; CDR3 DNA: TGTGCCAGCAGTTCCCCGACGACGTTTGGACCAGTCCTGACTGACAAACTGTTTTTT; CDR3 protein: CASSSPTTFGPVLTDKLFF
D gene: TRBD2; V gene: TRBV6-4; clone size: once; J gene: TRBJ2-1; CDR3 DNA: TGTGCCAGCAGCGCCGGGACTAGCGGATACAATGAGCATTTCTTC; CDR3 protein: CASSAGTSGYNEHFF
D gene: TRBD1; V gene: TRBV6-1; clone size: NA; J gene: TRBJ1-2; CDR3 DNA: TGTGTCAGCAGTGGAGGGGGCGCGGGCTACAGCTTC; CDR3 protein: CVSSGGGAGYSF
D gene: NA; V gene: TRBV7-9; clone size: few; J gene: TRBJ1-2; CDR3 DNA: TGTGCCAGCAGCTTACAACAGGACTATGGCTACACCTTC; CDR3 protein: CASSLQQDYGYTF
D gene: NA; V gene: TRBV28; clone size: few; J gene: TRBJ2-7; CDR3 DNA: TGTGCCAGCACTTTATTTTGGACTATCCACGAGCGGTACTTC; CDR3 protein: CASTLFWTIHERYF
D gene: NA; V gene: TRBV11-2; clone size: NA; J gene: TRBJ1-1; CDR3 DNA: TGTGCCAGCAGCTTGCTAATGTTGGGAAATAAAGCTTTCTTT; CDR3 protein: CASSLLMLGNKAFF
D gene: NA; V gene: TRBV12-3/TRBV12-4; clone size: NA; J gene: TRBJ1-4; CDR3 DNA: TGTCCCAGCAGTACTCAACAGGGTTTTGAAGCACTGTTTTTT; CDR3 protein: CPSSTQQGFEALFF
D gene: NA; V gene: TRBV11-2; clone size: NA; J gene: TRBJ2-2; CDR3 DNA: TGTGCCATCAGCCGAAACGCCGGGGAGTTGTTTTTT; CDR3 protein: CAISRNAGELFF
D gene: TRBD2; V gene: TRBV6-1; clone size: NA; J gene: TRBJ2-7; CDR3 DNA: TGTGCCAGCAGTGAAGGGACTAGCGGGAGTGATGAGCAGTACTTC; CDR3 protein: CASSEGTSGSDEQYF
D gene: NA; V gene: TRBV5-4; clone size: NA; J gene: TRBJ2-1; CDR3 DNA: TGTGCCAGCAGTTCCCAAACAGGGCCCTACGATGAGCAGTTCTTC; CDR3 protein: CASSSQTGPYDEQFF
D gene: TRBD1; V gene: TRBV5-1; clone size: few; J gene: TRBJ2-3; CDR3 DNA: TGCGCCAGCAACCCCGGACAGGGGGCCACAGATACGCAGTATTTT; CDR3 protein: CASNPGQGATDTQYF
D gene: TRBD2; V gene: TRBV20-1; clone size: NA; J gene: TRBJ2-6; CDR3 DNA: TGCAGTGCTAAGTCGGGGGGTGAGGCCAATGTCCTGACTTTC; CDR3 protein: CSAKSGGEANVLTF
D gene: NA; V gene: TRBV12-3/TRBV12-4; clone size: NA; J gene: TRBJ1-3; CDR3 DNA: TGTGCCAGCACACCCAGGACGGACTCTGGAGACACCATATATTTT; CDR3 protein: CASTPRTDSGDTIYF
D gene: NA; V gene: TRBV11-2; clone size: NA; J gene: TRBJ2-5; CDR3 DNA: TGTGTCAGCAGCCCGAACATCCAGGAGACCCTGTACTTC; CDR3 protein: CVSSPNIQETLYF
D gene: NA; V gene: TRBV19; clone size: many; J gene: TRBJ1-1; CDR3 DNA: TGTGCCAGTAGTACCTCAGGGATTGCTTTCTTT; CDR3 protein: CASSTSGIAFF
D gene: TRBD2; V gene: TRBV5-1; clone size: NA; J gene: TRBJ2-3; CDR3 DNA: TGCGCCAGCAGCTTGGGACTAGCGGAAGGGATAAGCACAGATACGCAGTATTTT; CDR3 protein: CASSLGLAEGISTDTQYF
D gene: NA; V gene: TRBV29-1; clone size: NA; J gene: TRBJ2-1; CDR3 DNA: TGCAGCATTGAAGATCTTGGGGGATGGATCTCCTACAATGAGCAGTTCTTC; CDR3 protein: CSIEDLGGWISYNEQFF
D gene: NA; V gene: TRBV4-1; clone size: NA; J gene: TRBJ1-5; CDR3 DNA: TGCCCCAGCAGCCAAGTTCCGGGGTCCAATCAGCCCCAGCACTTC; CDR3 protein: CPSSQVPGSNQPQHF
D gene: TRBD1; V gene: TRBV7-9; clone size: NA; J gene: TRBJ1-2; CDR3 DNA: TGTGCCAGCAATCGGGACAGGGTGGGAGGCTACACCTTC; CDR3 protein: CASNRDRVGGYTF
D gene: NA; V gene: TRBV12-3/TRBV12-4; clone size: NA; J gene: TRBJ1-1; CDR3 DNA: TGTGACAGCAGCGACGGGCCCAGGAGGAACACTGAAGCTCTCTTT; CDR3 protein: CDSSDGPRRNTEALF